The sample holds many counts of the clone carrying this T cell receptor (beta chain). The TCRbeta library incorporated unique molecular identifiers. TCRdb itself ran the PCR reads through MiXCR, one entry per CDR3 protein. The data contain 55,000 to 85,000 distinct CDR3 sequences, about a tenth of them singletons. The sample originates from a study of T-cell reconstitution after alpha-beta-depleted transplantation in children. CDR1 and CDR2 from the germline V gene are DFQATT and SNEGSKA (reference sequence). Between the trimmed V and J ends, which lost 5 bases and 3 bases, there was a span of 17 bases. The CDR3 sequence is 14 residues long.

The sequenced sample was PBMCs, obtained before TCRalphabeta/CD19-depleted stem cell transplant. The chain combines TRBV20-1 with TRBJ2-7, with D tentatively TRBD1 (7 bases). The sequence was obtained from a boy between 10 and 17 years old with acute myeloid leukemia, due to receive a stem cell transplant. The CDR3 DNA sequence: TGCAGTGCTTTACGACCAGGGGGAGGCTACGAGCAGTACTTC. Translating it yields CSALRPGGGYEQYF.